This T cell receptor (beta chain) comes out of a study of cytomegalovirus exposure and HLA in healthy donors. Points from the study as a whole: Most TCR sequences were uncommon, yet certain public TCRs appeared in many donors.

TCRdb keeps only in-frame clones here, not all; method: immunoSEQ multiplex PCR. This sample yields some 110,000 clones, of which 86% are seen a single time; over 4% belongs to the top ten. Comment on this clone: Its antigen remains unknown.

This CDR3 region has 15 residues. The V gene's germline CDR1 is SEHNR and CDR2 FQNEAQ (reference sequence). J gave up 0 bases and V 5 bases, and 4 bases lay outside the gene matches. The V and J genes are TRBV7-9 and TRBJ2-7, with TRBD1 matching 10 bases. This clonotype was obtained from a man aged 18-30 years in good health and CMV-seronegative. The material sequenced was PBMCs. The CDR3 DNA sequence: TGTGCCAGCAGCCCAGACAGGGGGCCCTCCTACGAGCAGTACTTC. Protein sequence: CASSPDRGPSYEQYF.